This T cell receptor beta chain was recovered during a study of blood T cell repertoires in COVID-19. This CDR3 is 14 amino acids long. Germline assignment: CDR1 LNHDA and CDR2 SQIVND (reference sequence). V lost 5 bases and J 2 bases, leaving 12 bases between the germline ends. Points on this clone: This same CDR3 is encoded by further DNA sequences in the sample.

Authors' analysis steps: Reference gene primer amplification in the assay estimated nucleated cell counts. Repertoires were generated with immunoSEQ multiplex PCR, while TCRdb's copy carries only in-frame clones and drops some. The V and J calls and clone size were taken over from that table, and D and trimming were inferred from the DNA. The sample lists approximately 470,000 clones; 80% to 90% were seen once. The V and J genes are TRBV19 and TRBJ1-2; D not resolved. This receptor was taken from a human donor in a cohort sampled during active COVID-19. The specimen sequenced was peripheral blood. The CDR3 DNA reads TGTGCCAGTAGTCCTGGCCGGGGAAACTATGGCTACACCTTC. It specifies CASSPGRGNYGYTF.